This T cell receptor beta chain was recorded in a study of T cell repertoires in cytomegalovirus infection. Turning to the study itself: Public TCR beta signatures indicated both CMV infection and matching HLA type. General study findings and limits: Accumulated public TCR beta family frequency recognized individuals carrying CMV together with the relevant HLA.

TCRdb redid the calling of the reads with MiXCR, one entry per CDR3 protein. The sample holds roughly 320,000 distinct CDR3 sequences, more than 8% seen once. This clonotype was observed at least ten times. What it recognizes is unknown. With 7 bases removed from V and 3 bases from J, the gap between germline ends came to 6 bases. CDR3 length: 11 residues. Germline V gene sequence: CDR1 SGHTA, CDR2 FQGNSA. This receptor was identified in a human donor in good health (CMV status not recorded). Some clones in this sample may be carry-over from other donors' samples. This rearrangement joins TRBV7-2 to TRBJ1-2; D uncertain. Sequenced material: PBMCs. CDR3 residues: CASTLDYGYTF. The DNA of the CDR3 is TGTGCCAGCACCCTAGACTATGGCTACACCTTC.